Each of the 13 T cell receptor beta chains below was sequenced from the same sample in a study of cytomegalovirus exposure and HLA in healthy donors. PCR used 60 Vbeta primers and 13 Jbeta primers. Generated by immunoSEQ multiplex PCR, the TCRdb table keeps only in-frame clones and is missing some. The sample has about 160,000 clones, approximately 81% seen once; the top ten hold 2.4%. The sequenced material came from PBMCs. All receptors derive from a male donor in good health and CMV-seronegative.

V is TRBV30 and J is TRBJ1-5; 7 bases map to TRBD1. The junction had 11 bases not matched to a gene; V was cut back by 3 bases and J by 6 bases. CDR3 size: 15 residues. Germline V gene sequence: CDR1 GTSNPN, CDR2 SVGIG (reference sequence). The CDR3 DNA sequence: TGTGCCTGGAGAGCCAAGGGGACAGTCACTCAGCCCCAGCATTTT. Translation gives CAWRAKGTVTQPQHF.

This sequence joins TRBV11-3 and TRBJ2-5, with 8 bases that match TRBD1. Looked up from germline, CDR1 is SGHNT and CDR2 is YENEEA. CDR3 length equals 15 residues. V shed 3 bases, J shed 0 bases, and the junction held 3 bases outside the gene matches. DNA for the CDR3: TGTGCCAGCAGCTTTAGGGGACAGGACCAAGAGACCCAGTACTTC. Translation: CASSFRGQDQETQYF.

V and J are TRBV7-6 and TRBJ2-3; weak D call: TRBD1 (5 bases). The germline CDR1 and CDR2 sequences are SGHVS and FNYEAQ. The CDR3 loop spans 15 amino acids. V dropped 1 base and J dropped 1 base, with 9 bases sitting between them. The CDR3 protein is CASSLDVGGTDTQYF. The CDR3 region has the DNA TGTGCCAGCAGCTTAGATGTAGGGGGCACAGATACGCAGTATTTT.

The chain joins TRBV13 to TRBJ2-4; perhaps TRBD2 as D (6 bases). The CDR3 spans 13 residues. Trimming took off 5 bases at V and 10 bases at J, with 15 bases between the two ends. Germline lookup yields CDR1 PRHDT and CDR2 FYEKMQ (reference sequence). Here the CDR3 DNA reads TGTGCCAGCAGCCCCTCGGGGGTTGGTATTCAGTACTTC. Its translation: CASSPSGVGIQYF.

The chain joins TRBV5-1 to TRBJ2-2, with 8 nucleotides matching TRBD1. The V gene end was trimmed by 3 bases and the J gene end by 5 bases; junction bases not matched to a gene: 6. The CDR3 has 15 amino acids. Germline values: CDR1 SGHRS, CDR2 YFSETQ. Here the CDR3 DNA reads TGCGCCAGCAGCTCTAGGACAGGGCTGACCGGGGAGCTGTTTTTT. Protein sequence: CASSSRTGLTGELFF.

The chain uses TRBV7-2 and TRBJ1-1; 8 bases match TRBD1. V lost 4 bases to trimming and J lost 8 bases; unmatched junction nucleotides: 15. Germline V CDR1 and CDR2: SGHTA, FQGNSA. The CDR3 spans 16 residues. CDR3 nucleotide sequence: TGTGCCAGCAGCTATACAGGGGGGACGAGTCGGGGGGAAGCTTTCTTT. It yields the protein CASSYTGGTSRGEAFF. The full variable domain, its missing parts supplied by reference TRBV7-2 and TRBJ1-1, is GAGVSQSPSNKVTEKGKDVELRCDPISGHTALYWYRQSLGQGLEFLIYFQGNSAPDKSGLPSDRFSAERTGGSVSTLTIQRTQQEDSAVYLCASSYTGGTSRGEAFFGQGTRLTVV.

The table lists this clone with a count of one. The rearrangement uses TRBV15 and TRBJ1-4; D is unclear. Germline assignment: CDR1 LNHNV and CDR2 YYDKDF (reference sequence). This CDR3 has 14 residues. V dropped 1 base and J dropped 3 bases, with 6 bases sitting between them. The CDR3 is CATSRVPANEKLFF. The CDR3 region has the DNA TGTGCCACCAGCAGAGTTCCGGCTAATGAAAAACTGTTTTTT.

In nucleotides, the CDR3 is TGCGCCAGCAGCCAAAATACCGGGACAGCTAAACCAAACACTGAAGCTTTCTTT. This encodes CASSQNTGTAKPNTEAFF. V gene TRBV4-1 combines with J gene TRBJ1-1; 7 nucleotides align to TRBD1. J was trimmed by 2 bases and V by 2 bases; bases with no gene match: 14. The CDR3 has 18 residues. Germline V gene sequence: CDR1 MGHRA, CDR2 YSYEKL.

The CDR3 bases are TGTGCCAGCAACAGGGACAGCCAGAATGAAAAACTGTTTTTT. It translates to CASNRDSQNEKLFF. The chain is built from TRBV6-6 and TRBJ1-4, with 7 bases lining up with TRBD1. With 7 bases clipped from V and 5 bases from J, the junction kept 7 bases outside the gene matches. Germline V gene data show CDR1 as MNHNY and CDR2 as SVGAGI (reference sequence). The CDR3 loop spans 14 amino acids.

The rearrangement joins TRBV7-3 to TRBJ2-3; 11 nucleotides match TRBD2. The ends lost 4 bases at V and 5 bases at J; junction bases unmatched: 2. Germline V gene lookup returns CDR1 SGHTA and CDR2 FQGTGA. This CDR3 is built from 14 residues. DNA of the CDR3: TGTGCCAGCAGCTCCGGACTAGCGGGAGATACGCAGTATTTT. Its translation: CASSSGLAGDTQYF.

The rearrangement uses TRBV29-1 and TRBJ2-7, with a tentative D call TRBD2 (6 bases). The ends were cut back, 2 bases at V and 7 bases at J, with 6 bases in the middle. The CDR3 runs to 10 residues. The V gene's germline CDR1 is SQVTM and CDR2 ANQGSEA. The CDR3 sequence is CSVELAEQYF. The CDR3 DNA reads TGCAGCGTTGAACTAGCGGAGCAGTACTTC.

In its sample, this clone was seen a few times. The CDR3 nucleotides read TGTGCCAGCAGCACCACTCTGAACACTGAAGCTTTCTTT. This translates into CASSTTLNTEAFF. V is TRBV5-5 and J is TRBJ1-1; D ambiguous. CDR1 SGHKS and CDR2 YYEKEE come from the germline V gene (reference sequence). CDR3 length equals 13 residues. The V and J ends lost 4 bases and 0 bases respectively, with 7 bases between them.

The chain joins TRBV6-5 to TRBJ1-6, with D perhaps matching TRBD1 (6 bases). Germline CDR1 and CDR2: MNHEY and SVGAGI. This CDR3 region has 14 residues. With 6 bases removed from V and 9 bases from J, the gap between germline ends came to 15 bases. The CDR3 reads CASSVQGSVSPLHF. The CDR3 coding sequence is TGTGCCAGCAGCGTACAGGGCTCTGTTTCACCCCTCCACTTT.